A selection of T cell receptor beta chains follows, all from one sample in a study of identical twins. TCRdb called the 5' RACE reads again in MiXCR, with one record for every CDR3 protein. The sample has some 660,000 distinct CDR3 sequences, 8.6% seen once. These data were also reused for a study on yellow fever vaccine responses in identical twins.

Sequences were obtained from PBMCs. The origin of the receptors is a woman aged 18 to 35 in good health. CDR3s include the opening cysteine and the closing phenylalanine or tryptophan.

CASSPRRETQYF	TRBJ2-5	TRBV27
CASSFPSGRTTYEQYF	TRBJ2-7	TRBV5-6
CASNPWTGAVEQYF	TRBJ2-7	TRBV7-2
CASSLALVFLNRQNTEAFF	TRBJ1-1	TRBV7-8
CASSSLGTGGSGQYF	TRBJ2-7	TRBV27
CASRKVAGVEQYF	TRBJ2-7	TRBV27
CATSRDRGLAEAFF	TRBJ1-1	TRBV15
CASSPRLHPGTSPLHTQYF	TRBJ2-3	TRBV3-1
CASSLYPSGRPRGQETQYF	TRBJ2-5	TRBV27
CSAPPGELSSYEQYF	TRBJ2-7	TRBV20-1
CSARVLAGRAYNEQFF	TRBJ2-1	TRBV20-1
CSVGQTGKGYTF	TRBJ1-2	TRBV29-1
CAISPAPWGGLQTYEQYF	TRBJ2-7	TRBV4-2
CASSLIVGNTGELFF	TRBJ2-2	TRBV7-3
CATRPQGLAGEMRNEQFF	TRBJ2-1	TRBV15
CASSLVRGPYEQYF	TRBJ2-7	TRBV7-2
CASSPRGKDETQYF	TRBJ2-5	TRBV4-2
CASSQEGLAGELFF	TRBJ2-2	TRBV28
CSARDWLEAGGAYNEQFF	TRBJ2-1	TRBV20-1
CASSPTRRTDTQYF	TRBJ2-3	TRBV7-6
CASTLGDRVNEQYF	TRBJ2-7	TRBV28
CSGQTAWAGTDTQYF	TRBJ2-3	TRBV29-1
CASSENGMGGYTF	TRBJ1-2	TRBV2
CASRANQGLGNQPQHF	TRBJ1-5	TRBV12-3/TRBV12-4
CASSEPGLAGRPGEDEQFF	TRBJ2-1	TRBV21-1
CSARDVWMRGGLETQYF	TRBJ2-5	TRBV20-1
CASSQVAGNQPQHF	TRBJ1-5	TRBV3-1
CSVAVSETQYF	TRBJ2-5	TRBV29-1
CASSLDSRRGRTGGDTQYF	TRBJ2-3	TRBV11-2
CASSQGGVNTEAFF	TRBJ1-1	TRBV4-3
CSTSLAVQETQYF	TRBJ2-5	TRBV29-1
CASSPRDSLYTDTQYF	TRBJ2-3	TRBV7-2
CAWSRDRGSSYNSPLHF	TRBJ1-6	TRBV30
CASSLGRRRGTDTQYF	TRBJ2-3	TRBV7-8
CASSLGSEGYTDTQYF	TRBJ2-3	TRBV7-9
CASSFAGGTSYNEQFF	TRBJ2-1	TRBV7-9
CASSQYGNNEQFF	TRBJ2-1	TRBV18
CAWSITWEQYF	TRBJ2-7	TRBV30
CASSVALADHSYEQYF	TRBJ2-7	TRBV9
CASSPGQGASEKLFF	TRBJ1-4	TRBV18
CASSRTLRDPSYEQYF	TRBJ2-7	TRBV7-2
CSARVGGRAGEQFF	TRBJ2-1	TRBV20-1
CASSRQGGREKLFF	TRBJ1-4	TRBV12-3/TRBV12-4
CASSQDREETQYF	TRBJ2-5	TRBV4-3
CASSPRWDYGYTF	TRBJ1-2	TRBV7-6
CSALNRDPGPGPPYEQYF	TRBJ2-7	TRBV20-1